This T cell receptor (beta chain) was documented in a study of graft-versus-host responses after intestinal transplantation. Whole-study context: All recipients were given anti-thymocyte globulin induction, and tacrolimus and steroids were then administered for three to four years.

Sequencing was performed with immunoSEQ multiplex PCR; in TCRdb, only in-frame clones are kept and a portion is missing. Of almost 85,000 clones listed, 90% to 95% are singletons. This clone has a handful of counts. Its antigen is not identified. Study-wide points: Maximum circulating GvH clone levels tracked with early post-transplant HvG decreases. Recipient marrow harbored GvH clones, some of which surfaced first in ileum or blood.

This specimen consisted of unstimulated CD4+ T cells sorted from spleen or lymph node cells, obtained before intestinal transplant. This TCR was recovered from a human donor who received an intestinal transplant.

CDR3: CASSVAHRGLTTNEKLFF. In DNA form, the CDR3 reads TGTGCCAGTAGTGTCGCCCACAGGGGGTTGACAACTAATGAAAAACTGTTTTTT. The chain uses TRBV19 and TRBJ1-4, with 8 nucleotides matching TRBD1. Germline-derived CDR1 and CDR2 are LNHDA and SQIVND (reference sequence). The CDR3 is 18 amino acids. The V and J ends lost 5 bases and 0 bases, in that order; junction bases with no gene match: 11.